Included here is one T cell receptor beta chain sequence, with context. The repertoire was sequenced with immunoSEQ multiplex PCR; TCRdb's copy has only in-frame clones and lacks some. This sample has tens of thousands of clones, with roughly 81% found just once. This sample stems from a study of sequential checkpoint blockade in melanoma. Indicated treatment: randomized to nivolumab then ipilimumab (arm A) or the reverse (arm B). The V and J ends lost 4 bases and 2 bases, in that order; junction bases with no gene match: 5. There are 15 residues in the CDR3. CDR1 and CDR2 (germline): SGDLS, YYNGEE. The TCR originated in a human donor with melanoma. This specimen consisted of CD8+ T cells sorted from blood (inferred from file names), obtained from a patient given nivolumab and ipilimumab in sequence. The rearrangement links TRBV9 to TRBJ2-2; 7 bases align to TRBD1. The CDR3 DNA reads TGTGCCAGCAGCTCCGGGACAGTTAACACCGGGGAGCTGTTTTTT. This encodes CASSSGTVNTGELFF.